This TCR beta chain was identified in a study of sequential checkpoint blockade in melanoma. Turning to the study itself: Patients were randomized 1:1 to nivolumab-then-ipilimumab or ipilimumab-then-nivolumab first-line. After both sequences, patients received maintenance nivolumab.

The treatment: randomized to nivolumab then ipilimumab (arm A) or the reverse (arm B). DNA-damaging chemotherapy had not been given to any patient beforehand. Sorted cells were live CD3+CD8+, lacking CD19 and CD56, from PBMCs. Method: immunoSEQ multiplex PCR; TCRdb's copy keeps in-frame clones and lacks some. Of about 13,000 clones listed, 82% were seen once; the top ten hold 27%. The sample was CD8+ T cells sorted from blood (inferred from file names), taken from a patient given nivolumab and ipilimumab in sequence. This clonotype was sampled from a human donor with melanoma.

This chain's CDR3 is CASSHGQGGINTIYF. The CDR3 DNA reads TGTGCCAGCAGCCATGGACAGGGAGGAATAAACACCATATATTTT. This chain links TRBV11-3 with TRBJ1-3, with 8 bases fitting TRBD1. CDR3 length: 15 residues. The V gene's germline CDR1 is SGHNT and CDR2 YENEEA. The trim removed 5 bases at V and 6 bases at J, leaving 9 bases unmatched.